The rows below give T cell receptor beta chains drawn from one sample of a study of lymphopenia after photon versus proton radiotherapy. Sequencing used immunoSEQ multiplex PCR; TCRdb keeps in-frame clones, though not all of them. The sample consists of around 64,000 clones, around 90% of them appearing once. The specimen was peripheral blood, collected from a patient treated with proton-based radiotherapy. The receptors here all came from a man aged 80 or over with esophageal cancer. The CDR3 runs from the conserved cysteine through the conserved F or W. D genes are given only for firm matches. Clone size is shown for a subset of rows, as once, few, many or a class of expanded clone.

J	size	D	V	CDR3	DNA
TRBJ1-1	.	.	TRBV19	CASSEQGSRTEAFF	TGTGCCAGTAGTGAGCAGGGAAGTAGAACTGAAGCTTTCTTT
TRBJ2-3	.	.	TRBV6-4	CASSDGPISDTQYF	TGTGCCAGCAGTGACGGACCGATTTCAGATACGCAGTATTTT
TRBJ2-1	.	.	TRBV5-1	CASSLVRPGDNEQFF	TGCGCCAGCAGCTTGGTTCGGCCAGGGGACAATGAGCAGTTCTTC
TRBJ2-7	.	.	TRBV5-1	CASSLAASVSYEQYF	TGCGCCAGCAGCTTGGCCGCGAGCGTTAGCTACGAGCAGTACTTC
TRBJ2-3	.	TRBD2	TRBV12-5	CASGLGRAGKGHTQYF	TGTGCTAGTGGTTTGGGGAGAGCGGGGAAGGGGCATACGCAGTATTTT
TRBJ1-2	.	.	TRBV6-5	CASSYSRGGADGYTF	TGTGCCAGCAGTTACTCGAGAGGGGGTGCGGATGGCTACACCTTC
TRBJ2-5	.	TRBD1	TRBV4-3	CASSQGTGFSETQYF	TGCGCCAGCAGCCAGGGGACAGGGTTTAGCGAGACCCAGTACTTC
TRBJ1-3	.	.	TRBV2	CATTYGGTSGNTIYF	TGTGCCACAACGTACGGGGGGACCTCTGGAAACACCATATATTTT
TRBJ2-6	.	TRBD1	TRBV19	CASSTGGHSGANVLTF	TGTGCCAGTAGTACAGGGGGCCACTCTGGGGCCAACGTCCTGACTTTC
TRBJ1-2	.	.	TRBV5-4	CASSQPLLRNYGYTF	TGTGCCAGCAGCCAACCTTTACTCCGTAACTATGGCTACACCTTC
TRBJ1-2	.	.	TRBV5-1	CASSLAFRGRYGYTF	TGCGCCAGCAGCTTGGCCTTCCGGGGTCGCTATGGCTACACCTTC
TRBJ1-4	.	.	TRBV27	CAKGGTKLFF	TGTGCCAAAGGGGGGACAAAACTGTTTTTT
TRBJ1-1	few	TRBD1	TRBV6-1	CASTWTGRNTEAFF	TGTGCCAGCACTTGGACAGGGAGGAACACTGAAGCTTTCTTT
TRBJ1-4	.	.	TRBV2	CASSANGLNEKLFF	TGTGCCAGCAGTGCGAACGGACTTAATGAAAAACTGTTTTTT
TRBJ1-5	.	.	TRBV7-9	CASSLGAGYGQPQHF	TGTGCCAGCAGCTTAGGGGCAGGGTACGGACAGCCCCAGCATTTT
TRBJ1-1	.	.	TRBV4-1	CASSQDRAEPGQTLNTEAFF	TGCGCCAGCAGCCAAGATAGGGCCGAACCAGGCCAGACCCTGAACACTGAAGCTTTCTTT